The text below deals with one TCR beta chain. Trimming removed 3 bases at V and 7 bases at J, with 14 bases between. This CDR3 contains 14 residues. The germline CDR1 and CDR2 sequences are SGHDT and YYEEEE. The data are from a study of sequential checkpoint blockade in melanoma. The wider study: Patients were randomized 1:1 to nivolumab-then-ipilimumab or ipilimumab-then-nivolumab first-line. Both treatment sequences were followed by maintenance nivolumab.

Treatment in this sample: randomized to nivolumab then ipilimumab (arm A) or the reverse (arm B). Some clones are missing from TCRdb's copy, which holds only in-frame ones; the method was immunoSEQ multiplex PCR. The table lists 9,000 to 13,000 clones, 69% of them singletons. This specimen consisted of CD8+ T cells sorted from blood (inferred from file names), obtained from a patient given nivolumab and ipilimumab in sequence. This chain connects TRBV5-6 to TRBJ1-5; D remains ambiguous. The TCR was taken from a human donor with melanoma. CDR3 bases: TGTGCCAGCAGCTCGTTGGGAGGGAACCAGCCCCAGCATTTT. Translated, it gives CASSSLGGNQPQHF.